One and the same sample provided the 29 T cell receptor beta chains below, sequenced in a study of OX40 agonist ivuxolimab in advanced cancers. Generated by immunoSEQ multiplex PCR, the TCRdb table keeps only in-frame clones and is missing some. The table records 65,000 to 100,000 clones, about 86% of them present only once. Source: CD4+ or CD8+ T cells sorted from blood, taken in a trial of the OX40 agonist ivuxolimab. Source of these receptors: an adult with an advanced solid tumor such as melanoma, head and neck, liver or kidney cancer.

DNA of the CDR3: TGCGCCACCACAAGGATCTGCGAGCAGTACGTC. As protein: CATTRICEQYV. The rearrangement links TRBV10-1 to TRBJ2-7; D not certain. This CDR3 is 11 amino acids long. Trimming stripped 10 bases from V and 6 bases from J, with 13 bases between. From germline, CDR1 is WNHNN and CDR2 SYGVQD (reference sequence).

The chain couples TRBV5-4 to TRBJ2-1; D assignment may be TRBD1 or TRBD2 (5 bases each). The CDR3 runs 14 residues. Germline loops: CDR1 SGHNT, CDR2 YYREEE (reference sequence). V lost 4 bases, J lost 1 base, and 9 bases lay in between. CDR3 DNA sequence: TGTGCCAGCAGCCCGGGACCATCCTACAATGAGCAGTTCTTC. Translated, it gives CASSPGPSYNEQFF.

CDR3 residues: CASSLWSPGNTIYF. The DNA for the CDR3 is TGTGCCAGCAGCTTGTGGTCACCTGGAAACACCATATATTTT. This rearrangement joins TRBV5-8 to TRBJ1-3; D is unresolved. Trimming removed 1 base at V and 2 bases at J, with 7 bases between. In germline, CDR1 is SGHTS, CDR2 YDEGEE. The CDR3 has 14 residues.

This sequence joins TRBV5-1 and TRBJ2-3, with 11 positions matching TRBD2. V lost 4 bases, J lost 1 base, and 5 bases stayed unmatched. Germline CDR1 and CDR2: SGHRS and YFSETQ. The CDR3 is made up of 16 amino acids. DNA of the CDR3: TGCGCCAGCAGCCTTCAACTAGCGGGGGGCACAGATACGCAGTATTTT. Its protein is CASSLQLAGGTDTQYF.

V and J are TRBV18 and TRBJ2-7; the D gene is possibly TRBD1 (6 bases). CDR3 length: 13 residues. V shed 2 bases and J shed 3 bases, with 8 bases lying between them. The germline V gene encodes CDR1 KGHSH and CDR2 LQKENI. CDR3 region: CASSPGGGYEQYF. The CDR3, as DNA: TGTGCCAGCTCACCAGGGGGCGGCTACGAGCAGTACTTC.

This clone was recorded a few times. The chain joins TRBV28 to TRBJ2-4; 8 bases are a match to TRBD2. Per the germline V gene, CDR1 is MDHEN and CDR2 is SYDVKM. The length of the CDR3 is 14 residues. The V gene end was trimmed by 10 bases and the J gene end by 7 bases; junction bases not matched to a gene: 12. The CDR3 here is CAIQHPGGPNIQYF. CDR3 coding DNA: TGTGCCATTCAACATCCGGGGGGGCCTAACATTCAGTACTTC. The whole variable domain, filled in from reference TRBV28 and TRBJ2-4, reads DVKVTQSSRYLVKRTGEKVFLECVQDMDHENMFWYRQDPGLGLRLIYFSYDVKMKEKGDIPEGYSVSREKKERFSLILESASTNQTSMYLCAIQHPGGPNIQYFGAGTRLSVL.

The chain combines TRBV13 with TRBJ1-1; tentatively, D is TRBD1 (6 bases). V was pared by 6 bases and J by 8 bases, with 16 bases between. There are 13 residues in the CDR3. CDR1 and CDR2 from the germline V gene are PRHDT and FYEKMQ (reference sequence). CDR3 in amino acids: CASSPGPDREAFF. CDR3 bases: TGTGCCAGCAGTCCCGGCCCCGACAGGGAAGCTTTCTTT.

The chain couples TRBV7-2 to TRBJ2-7, with D uncertain. Trimming left V 3 bases short and J 5 bases short, with 8 bases between. The germline V gene has CDR1 SGHTA and CDR2 FQGNSA. The CDR3 extends over 12 amino acids. This CDR3 is CASSFRLHEQYF. In DNA, the CDR3 is TGTGCCAGCAGCTTTCGCTTACACGAGCAGTACTTC.

This sequence joins TRBV19 and TRBJ2-1, with TRBD2 matching 12 bases. CDR3 length equals 18 residues. Germline trimming cut 5 bases from V and 8 bases from J; bases unmatched to any gene: 16. Germline CDR1 reads LNHDA; CDR2 reads SQIVND (reference sequence). The CDR3 coding sequence is TGTGCCAGTAGTGCGCAACTAGCGGGAGGTCCCCTCGTGGATGAGCAGTTCTTC. Protein: CASSAQLAGGPLVDEQFF.

The chain couples TRBV28 to TRBJ2-3; D is uncertain. CDR1 is MDHEN, CDR2 SYDVKM, per germline. V was trimmed by 2 bases and J by 5 bases, leaving 8 bases between them. The CDR3 length is 13 residues. CDR3 protein: CASSLLSRDTQYF. In nucleotides, the CDR3 is TGTGCCAGCAGTTTACTCAGCCGAGATACGCAGTATTTT.

The genes are TRBV6-4 and TRBJ1-5; D gene ambiguous. This CDR3 is built from 13 residues. Germline CDR1 MRHNA, CDR2 SNTAGT. The V and J ends lost 8 bases and 6 bases respectively, with 14 bases between them. CDR3 sequence: CASAEGPIQPQHF. DNA for the CDR3: TGTGCCAGCGCGGAGGGCCCAATTCAGCCCCAGCATTTT.

V and J are TRBV7-2 and TRBJ2-5; tentatively, D is TRBD2 (6 bases). The CDR3 loop spans 14 amino acids. Germline values: CDR1 SGHTA, CDR2 FQGNSA. Trimming shortened V by 5 bases and J by 2 bases, and 12 bases separated the two germline ends. The CDR3 reads CASSNGGPQETQYF. The CDR3 DNA follows: TGTGCCAGCAGCAACGGGGGACCTCAAGAGACCCAGTACTTC.

This chain links TRBV7-9 with TRBJ2-5; D gene unclear. Trimming took 5 bases from V and 3 from J, leaving 10 bases between them. The CDR3 has 13 residues. The germline V gene has CDR1 SEHNR and CDR2 FQNEAQ (reference sequence). The DNA for the CDR3 is TGTGCCAGCAGCACCTCCTCCGAAGAGACCCAGTACTTC. This encodes CASSTSSEETQYF.

The genes are TRBV27 and TRBJ2-1; 13 bases align to TRBD2. Unmatched junction bases numbered 1, after V lost 8 bases and J lost 6 bases. CDR3 length: 13 residues. CDR1 is MNHEY, CDR2 SMNVEV, per germline (reference sequence). The CDR3 nucleotides read TGTGCCAGCGGGACTAGCGGGGCCAATGAGCAGTTCTTC. The encoded protein is CASGTSGANEQFF.

The chain combines TRBV30 with TRBJ2-1; 7 bases map to TRBD2. V shed 2 bases and J 8 bases; nucleotides not matched to a gene: 12. CDR1 and CDR2 from the germline V gene are GTSNPN and SVGIG (reference sequence). The CDR3 extends over 15 amino acids. CDR3 loop: CAWSSSGTISHEQFF. In DNA form, the CDR3 reads TGTGCCTGGAGTTCGAGCGGGACTATATCCCATGAGCAGTTCTTC.

Only one count was recorded for this clone. The V call is TRBV5-1, the J call TRBJ2-5, with TRBD2 matching 7 bases. The CDR3 sequence is 17 residues long. Germline assignment: CDR1 SGHRS and CDR2 YFSETQ. After removal of 2 bases from V and 4 bases from J, the junction contained 14 bases not matched to a gene. CDR3 coding DNA: TGCGCCAGCAGCTTTCCATCTAGCGGAGGGGAGGGAGAGACCCAGTACTTC. It codes for CASSFPSSGGEGETQYF.

This clone has only a few counts. This rearrangement joins TRBV5-1 to TRBJ1-2; D may be TRBD1 (6 bases). This CDR3 is 14 amino acids long. The germline CDR1 and CDR2 sequences are SGHRS and YFSETQ. Trimming left V 1 base short and J 8 bases short, with 15 bases between. The CDR3 bases are TGCGCCAGCAGCTTGATGGCAGGGGAAGAAGGCTACACCTTC. It specifies CASSLMAGEEGYTF. Drawing the rest from reference TRBV5-1 and TRBJ1-2, the complete variable domain is KAGVTQTPRYLIKTRGQQVTLSCSPISGHRSVSWYQQTPGQGLQFLFEYFSETQRNKGNFPGRFSGRQFSNSRSEMNVSTLELGDSALYLCASSLMAGEEGYTFGSGTRLTVV.

A single count supports this clone. The V gene is TRBV12-1, the J gene TRBJ1-2; TRBD1, the table's D call, was not compared with the DNA. TRBV12-1 is a known pseudogene. This CDR3 is built from 16 residues. CDR3 loop: CASSSLTRQGNYGYTF. In DNA, the CDR3 is TGTGCCAGCAGCTCTTTAACCCGACAGGGAAACTATGGCTACACCTTC.

This clone turned up a few times. This chain joins TRBV29-1 and TRBJ1-3, with D perhaps TRBD1 (5 bases). The CDR3 covers 14 residues. Germline CDR1 reads SQVTM; CDR2 reads ANQGSEA. V gave up 5 bases and J gave up 6 bases, with 17 bases separating them. CDR3 nucleotide sequence: TGCAGCGTTACTTTGTCAGGCGGGACAAACACCATATATTTT. It translates to CSVTLSGGTNTIYF.

This chain connects TRBV11-3 to TRBJ2-7; no clear D gene. Trimming took 4 bases from V and 7 from J, leaving 20 bases between them. The CDR3 runs 15 residues. Germline V gene data show CDR1 as SGHNT and CDR2 as YENEEA. The CDR3 coding sequence is TGTGCCAGCAGCTCCGGGTCGGTGTCGCGGCAAGAGCAGTACTTC. It translates to CASSSGSVSRQEQYF.

This clone was seen just once. The chain joins TRBV7-8 to TRBJ1-4; 7 nucleotides agree with TRBD1. Germline-derived CDR1 and CDR2 are SGHVS and FQNEAQ. This CDR3 region has 15 residues. Unmatched junction bases numbered 7, after V lost 5 bases and J lost 4 bases. CDR3 bases: TGTGCCAGCAGCACAAGACAGGGTATTAATGAAAAACTGTTTTTT. As protein: CASSTRQGINEKLFF. Combining the CDR3 with reference TRBV7-8 and TRBJ1-4 gives the whole variable domain GAGVSQSPRYKVAKRGQDVALRCDPISGHVSLFWYQQALGQGPEFLTYFQNEAQLDKSGLPSDRFFAERPEGSVSTLKIQRTQQEDSAVYLCASSTRQGINEKLFFGSGTQLSVL.

This chain uses TRBV5-1 with TRBJ2-1; 14 nucleotides line up with TRBD2. CDR3 size: 16 residues. Per the germline V gene, CDR1 is SGHRS and CDR2 is YFSETQ. With 4 bases clipped from V and 5 bases from J, the junction kept 5 bases outside the gene matches. CDR3 loop: CASSPTSGGANNEQFF. CDR3 DNA sequence: TGCGCCAGCAGCCCGACTAGCGGGGGGGCTAACAATGAGCAGTTCTTC.

In its sample, this clone was seen a few times. The chain couples TRBV2 to TRBJ1-6; 9 positions agree with TRBD1. V lost 9 bases and J lost 6; bases outside the gene matches: 9. The CDR3 sequence is 15 residues long. Per the germline V gene, CDR1 is SNHLY and CDR2 is FYNNEI. The CDR3 here is CARLRDRVVNSPLHF. The CDR3 region has the DNA TGTGCCAGACTCCGGGACAGGGTGGTTAATTCACCCCTCCACTTT.

V usage is TRBV7-2 and J usage is TRBJ2-3; D remains unclear. Trimming took off 4 bases at V and 4 bases at J, with 12 bases between the two ends. Per the germline V gene, CDR1 is SGHTA and CDR2 is FQGNSA. This CDR3 is 14 amino acids long. DNA of the CDR3: TGTGCCAGCAGCTCCCCCAACGGCGCAGATACGCAGTATTTT. Translating gives CASSSPNGADTQYF.

This clone was recorded a few times. J is TRBJ2-2 and V is TRBV11-2; TRBD2 matches 8 bases. CDR3 length: 14 residues. The germline V gene has CDR1 SGHAT and CDR2 FQNNGV. Trimming took 3 bases from V and 6 from J; bases not matched to a gene: 3. The CDR3 reads CASSFSGIPGELFF. In nucleotides, the CDR3 is TGTGCCAGCAGCTTTAGCGGGATTCCCGGGGAGCTGTTTTTT. Full variable domain (rest looked up from reference TRBV11-2 and TRBJ2-2): EAGVAQSPRYKIIEKRQSVAFWCNPISGHATLYWYQQILGQGPKLLIQFQNNGVVDDSQLPKDRFSAERLKGVDSTLKIQPAKLEDSAVYLCASSFSGIPGELFFGEGSRLTVL.

This clone was detected a few times. This sequence joins TRBV10-3 and TRBJ1-5; D gene unclear. The CDR3 length is 16 residues. CDR1 ENHRY and CDR2 SYGVKD come from the germline V gene. The ends were cut back, 5 bases at V and 0 bases at J, with 14 bases in the middle. This chain's CDR3 is CAISRDFGVSNQPQHF. The CDR3 region has the DNA TGTGCCATCAGTAGGGATTTCGGGGTTAGCAATCAGCCCCAGCATTTT.

This chain uses TRBV6-4 with TRBJ2-1; 8 nucleotides line up with TRBD1. The V gene's germline CDR1 is MRHNA and CDR2 SNTAGT. After removal of 10 bases from V and 11 bases from J, the junction contained 13 bases not matched to a gene. This CDR3 contains 13 residues. CDR3 amino acids: CAIEPDRGAKQFF. CDR3 nucleotides: TGTGCCATCGAGCCTGACAGGGGAGCTAAGCAGTTCTTC.

The genes are TRBV7-9 and TRBJ2-3; D tentatively reads TRBD1 or TRBD2 (6 bases each). V lost 5 bases and J 8 bases, leaving 17 bases between the germline ends. The CDR3 extends over 14 amino acids. Germline values: CDR1 SEHNR, CDR2 FQNEAQ (reference sequence). CDR3 DNA: TGTGCCAGCAGCAGTGGGTGGGGGGCCCTTACGCAGTATTTT. This sequence encodes CASSSGWGALTQYF.

The rearrangement links TRBV30 to TRBJ2-7; D call uncertain. Germline V lookup: CDR1 GTSNPN, CDR2 SVGIG (reference sequence). Trimming pared 0 bases from V and 2 bases from J, leaving 2 bases between. The CDR3 length is 11 residues. The CDR3 nucleotides read TGTGCCTGGAGTGTGGCCTACGAGCAGTACTTC. Residues: CAWSVAYEQYF.